The source of this T cell receptor (beta chain) is a study of beta chain features in type 1 diabetes. Across the study: Patients were similar to healthy donors in age and gender (as well as in cell yields).

Notes on the study in general: Among patients with Type 1 diabetes, TCRB CDR3s were moderately but significantly shorter in every one of the four CD4+ subsets. Among type 1 diabetes patients, VDJ junctions had fewer insertions and more deletions.

A single heparinised blood sample, averaging roughly 110 mL, was obtained per donor. A CD45RO/CCR7/CD25/CD127/CD95/CD27 panel sorted naive, central memory, regulatory and stem cell-like memory CD4+ cells. As for this clone: No antigen is known for it.

Every bit of the isolated RNA underwent reverse transcription, so sequencing read expressed TCRB transcripts. Here immunoSEQ multiplex PCR was the method, and the copy in TCRdb shows in-frame clones only, minus some. Of 150,000 to 200,000 clones in the sample, around 8.6% were seen once. The clonotype originates from a woman in her late teens or twenties with type 1 diabetes. The specimen was central memory CD4+ T cells from blood.

The CDR3 spells CASSPGAGGYTF. For the CDR3, the DNA is TGTGCCAGCTCACCGGGGGCAGGCGGCTACACCTTC. The chain joins TRBV18 to TRBJ1-2, with TRBD1 as a possible D gene (6 bases). V was clipped by 3 bases and J by 8 bases, with 10 bases between them. Germline CDR1 and CDR2: KGHSH and LQKENI. This CDR3 contains 12 residues.